The 13 T cell receptor beta chains in this list originate from one sample, sequenced in a study of OX40 agonist ivuxolimab in advanced cancers. The protocol was immunoSEQ multiplex PCR, while the TCRdb copy is restricted to in-frame clones and leaves out a portion. The sample includes about 150,000 clones, roughly 92% seen only once; the top ten take about 0.3%. Source: CD4+ or CD8+ T cells sorted from blood, taken in a trial of the OX40 agonist ivuxolimab. The origin of the receptors is an adult with an advanced solid tumor such as melanoma, head and neck, liver or kidney cancer.

V gene TRBV7-2 combines with J gene TRBJ2-1; 11 bases match TRBD2. CDR1 and CDR2 (germline): SGHTA, FQGNSA. V lost 5 bases to trimming and J lost 4 bases; unmatched junction nucleotides: 7. This CDR3 has 16 amino acids. CDR3 sequence reads: CASSALAGGLYNEQFF. DNA for the CDR3: TGTGCCAGCAGCGCCTTAGCGGGGGGGCTATACAATGAGCAGTTCTTC.

The J gene is TRBJ1-2, the V gene TRBV18, with TRBD1 matching 7 bases. The junction had 11 bases not matched to a gene; V was cut back by 0 bases and J by 1 base. The CDR3 is 18 amino acids. Per the germline V gene, CDR1 is KGHSH and CDR2 is LQKENI. DNA of the CDR3: TGTGCCAGCTCACCACCCTGGGCAGGGGGGAACATTAACTATGGCTACACCTTC. Its protein product is CASSPPWAGGNINYGYTF. Full variable domain (rest looked up from reference TRBV18 and TRBJ1-2): NAGVMQNPRHLVRRRGQEARLRCSPMKGHSHVYWYRQLPEEGLKFMVYLQKENIIDESGMPKERFSAEFPKEGPSILRIQQVVRGDSAAYFCASSPPWAGGNINYGYTFGSGTRLTVV.

The chain couples TRBV15 to TRBJ1-1; 8 bases align to TRBD1. J gave up 1 base and V 0 bases, and 4 bases lay outside the gene matches. There are 16 residues in the CDR3. Per germline, CDR1 LNHNV and CDR2 YYDKDF (reference sequence). This chain's CDR3 is CATSRDRTGWNTEAFF. CDR3 bases: TGTGCCACCAGCAGAGATAGGACAGGGTGGAACACTGAAGCTTTCTTT.

The V call is TRBV2, the J call TRBJ2-5, with 8 bases lining up with TRBD2. This CDR3 contains 14 residues. The junction had 11 bases not matched to a gene; V was cut back by 7 bases and J by 7 bases. Germline CDR1 is SNHLY and CDR2 is FYNNEI. The CDR3 is CASKREGLEATQYF. Here the CDR3 DNA reads TGTGCCAGCAAGAGGGAGGGACTAGAGGCGACCCAGTACTTC.

The genes are TRBV28 and TRBJ2-3, with TRBD1 matching 7 bases. V lost 5 bases, J lost 2 bases, and 16 bases stayed unmatched. CDR1 is MDHEN, CDR2 SYDVKM, per germline. This CDR3 contains 18 residues. The CDR3: CASSAPPHDRANTDTQYF. CDR3 DNA sequence: TGTGCCAGCAGTGCTCCTCCACACGACAGGGCAAACACAGATACGCAGTATTTT.

The chain uses TRBV25-1 and TRBJ2-3; D gene uncertain. The germline V gene encodes CDR1 MGHDK and CDR2 SYGVNS. The CDR3 has 13 residues. V gave up 6 bases and J gave up 0 bases, with 7 bases separating them. CDR3: CASSPTSTDTQYF. CDR3 DNA: TGTGCCAGCAGCCCTACTAGCACAGATACGCAGTATTTT.

The rearrangement uses TRBV7-9 and TRBJ1-6; D is unresolved. The length of the CDR3 is 13 residues. CDR1 SEHNR and CDR2 FQNEAQ come from the germline V gene (reference sequence). The V and J ends lost 5 bases and 10 bases respectively, with 12 bases between them. CDR3 loop: CASSRSEVSPLHF. CDR3 in DNA: TGTGCCAGCAGCCGATCCGAGGTATCACCCCTCCACTTT.

This chain joins TRBV7-2 and TRBJ2-7; a weak D match, TRBD2 (6 bases). Germline CDR1 SGHTA, CDR2 FQGNSA. Trimming took 4 bases from V and 8 from J, leaving 18 bases between them. The CDR3 spans 14 residues. The CDR3 nucleotides are TGTGCCAGCAGCTCACTAGCTTCCCGCCGTCAGCAGTACTTC. Translating it yields CASSSLASRRQQYF.

The V and J genes are TRBV7-2 and TRBJ1-3; perhaps TRBD1 as D (5 bases). CDR3 size: 16 residues. CDR1 and CDR2 from the germline V gene are SGHTA and FQGNSA. Trimming stripped 1 base from V and 3 bases from J, with 13 bases between. CDR3 DNA: TGTGCCAGCAGCTTAGGTGGACACACCAATGGAAACACCATATATTTT. Protein sequence: CASSLGGHTNGNTIYF.

CDR3 sequence (DNA): TGCGCCAGCAGTCCAAGGGGGCTCAGCGAGCAGTACTTC. Amino acid sequence: CASSPRGLSEQYF. V and J are TRBV10-1 and TRBJ2-7, with TRBD1 identical over 7 bases. This CDR3 spans 13 amino acids. The germline CDR1 and CDR2 sequences are WNHNN and SYGVQD (reference sequence). The V gene end was trimmed by 5 bases and the J gene end by 6 bases; junction bases not matched to a gene: 7.

The chain links TRBV6-5 to TRBJ2-7; either TRBD1 or TRBD2 may supply D (5 bases each). Trimming stripped 7 bases from V and 3 bases from J, with 16 bases between. The CDR3 has 14 amino acids. Germline V gene sequence: CDR1 MNHEY, CDR2 SVGAGI. Here the CDR3 reads CASTPRRGIYEQYF. The CDR3 DNA reads TGTGCCAGCACTCCCAGACGGGGCATCTACGAGCAGTACTTC.

The rearrangement joins TRBV6-5 to TRBJ2-4, with a tentative D call TRBD1 (7 bases). The CDR3 has 14 amino acids. V gave up 8 bases and J gave up 3 bases, with 14 bases separating them. Germline V gene data show CDR1 as MNHEY and CDR2 as SVGAGI. The CDR3: CASAPGGYKNIQYF. In DNA, the CDR3 is TGTGCCAGCGCCCCAGGGGGGTACAAAAACATTCAGTACTTC.

The chain carries TRBV20-1 and TRBJ2-7; 7 bases map to TRBD1. The V gene's germline CDR1 is DFQATT and CDR2 SNEGSKA (reference sequence). This CDR3 contains 11 residues. The ends lost 5 bases at V and 6 bases at J; junction bases unmatched: 4. CDR3 in DNA: TGCAGTGCTTTGACAGGGTCCGAGCAGTACTTC. Translated: CSALTGSEQYF.